This T cell receptor (beta chain) appears in the sequencing data of a study of CD8+CD57+ T cells in acquired aplastic anemia (dated by TCRdb to 2017 to 2018). Turning to the overall study: On average, sorted CD4+ and CD8+ cells yielded around 3.5 ug of extracted DNA, with a range of roughly 0.17 to 27.4 ug. CD8+CD57+ expansion was defined as a frequency above the mean frequency observed in healthy subjects.

TCR beta VDJ combination and CDR3 sequence profiling used genomic DNA as the template. An Illumina HiSeq 2000 was the platform used for TCR repertoire sequencing. Per the original workflow: Repertoire assessment relied on Simpson's diversity index, CDR3 size and DJ length profiles, and TRBV/TRBJ rearrangement plots. The immunodominant clone was defined as the most abundant DNA sequence in deep sequencing data. CDR3 amino acid sequences were screened for sharing across subjects and compared with published repertoires and the VDJdb database. TCRdb itself trimmed the public reads at Q25 with fastp, ran MiXCR and retained productive beta chains. CDR3 protein sequences are deduplicated, and each keeps its most common genes and DNA. The V and J calls follow TCRdb's processing rather than the paper's. This sample is represented by under 150,000 distinct CDR3 sequences; about 43% of them were singletons. The ten largest clonotypes hold over 2% of the sample.

Findings and caveats that apply to the study as a whole: Roughly 30 CD8+ CDR3 sequences were found to be shared between patients and controls, but these sequences appeared to be highly expressed in patients and within the immunodominant clones of the patients. CD8+ Simpson's diversity did not differ significantly between patients and healthy controls (P=0.060).

Taken from cysteine to phenylalanine, the CDR3 has 17 residues. Only the CDR3 region is kept as DNA, spanning 51 bases read in frame from base 1. CDR1 MNHEY and CDR2 SVGEGT are derived from the germline V gene. The germline V and J ends show losses of 0 bases and 4 bases respectively, and no gene match explains 6 bases of the junction. Comments on this clonotype: Its antigen is currently not known. Within one base of it there is no much larger clone, and no base qualities were kept.

The patients picked for sequencing were ones in whom flow cytometry had shown an expansion of CD8+CD57+ cells. Severe acquired aplastic anemia was diagnosed in all patients according to International Study of Aplastic Anemia and Agranulocytosis and Camitta criteria. At the time blood was sampled, none of the patients had received any therapy. The study deep-sequenced TCR repertoires of sorted CD4+ and CD8+ blood T cells from severe aplastic anemia patients and healthy subjects. Patients were enrolled in the USA under clinicaltrials.gov protocols 00001620, 01623167, 00001397, 00071045, 00081523 and 00961064. Ficoll-Paque density gradient centrifugation was used to isolate peripheral blood mononuclear cells. Before DNA extraction, CD4+ and CD8+ T cells were sorted with FACS or magnetic beads.

The V and J segments used are TRBV6-2 or TRBV6-3 and TRBJ2-1, with TRBD2 identical over 10 junction bases. The source material was sorted CD4+, CD8+, or CD8+CD57+ T cells (not recorded which) from PBMCs. This receptor was obtained from a human donor with aplastic anemia. The CDR3 protein is CASSYSPLAGVYNEQFF. The DNA reads as follows: TGTGCCAGCAGTTACTCCCCTCTAGCGGGGGTTTACAATGAGCAGTTCTTC.